This TCR beta chain was captured by sequencing in a study of type 1 regulatory T cells. Looking at the study overall: This in vitro CD4 product, T-allo10, is enriched for Tr1 cells and alloantigen-specific.

This clonotype was detected only a few times. Antigen specificity is unknown. Trimming pared 3 bases from V and 7 bases from J, leaving 10 bases between. The CDR3 has 13 residues. Germline V gives CDR1 SEHNR, CDR2 FQNEAQ (reference sequence). General observations from the study: Compared with non-type 1 regulatory T cells, type 1 regulatory T cells showed a more restricted TCR repertoire.

TCRdb re-called the reads with MiXCR, one entry per CDR3 protein. The sample holds 65,000 to 80,000 distinct CDR3 sequences, less than 25% seen once. The chain uses TRBV7-9 and TRBJ1-5; D possibly corresponds to TRBD1 (6 bases). The material sequenced was cultured type 1 regulatory T (Tr1) cells, either the whole culture or a sorted fraction (not recorded which). This TCR came from a human donor in good health. The DNA for the CDR3 is TGTGCCAGCAGCTTCTCAGGGGACCAGCCCCAGCATTTT. This sequence encodes CASSFSGDQPQHF.